The rows below give T cell receptor beta chains drawn from one sample of a study of CD8+ T cells in alopecia areata. The repertoire was sequenced with immunoSEQ multiplex PCR; TCRdb's copy has only in-frame clones and lacks some. Of around 100,000 clones in the sample, around 59% were seen once. Sequencing was performed on CD4+ T cells sorted from blood. These receptors all stem from a human donor in good health. Both conserved end residues are part of each CDR3. D genes are given only for firm matches. Clone sizes are given selectively: once, few, many, or a class where the clone is expanded.

V gene	clone size	CDR3 length	D gene	J gene	CDR3 protein	CDR3 DNA
TRBV6-6	many	16	TRBD2	TRBJ2-3	CASSGLGGGRTDTQYF	TGTGCCAGCAGCGGGCTTGGCGGGGGGAGGACAGATACGCAGTATTTT
TRBV7-2	once	15	TRBD1	TRBJ1-2	CASSRLQGAGYGYTF	TGTGCCAGCAGCAGGCTACAGGGGGCCGGCTATGGCTACACCTTC
TRBV7-8	NA	15	NA	TRBJ2-7	CASSPREVVGSEQYF	TGTGCCAGCAGCCCACGCGAGGTTGTGGGTAGCGAGCAGTACTTC
TRBV5-1	NA	14	NA	TRBJ2-7	CASSRDGQNYEQYF	TGCGCCAGCAGCCGGGACGGCCAGAACTACGAGCAGTACTTC
TRBV5-4	medium-sized	14	TRBD1	TRBJ2-5	CASSRQGAAETQYF	TGTGCCAGCAGCCGACAGGGGGCGGCGGAGACCCAGTACTTC
TRBV6-5	NA	11	TRBD1	TRBJ2-7	CASSYGRDRVW	TGTGCCAGCAGTTACGGACGGGACAGAGTGTGG
TRBV29-1	NA	16	TRBD2	TRBJ2-3	CSVDSSSGGARDTQYF	TGCAGCGTTGACAGCTCTAGCGGGGGGGCTCGAGATACGCAGTATTTT
TRBV30	NA	13	NA	TRBJ1-5	CAWSVAGSRPQHF	TGTGCCTGGAGTGTGGCAGGATCAAGGCCCCAGCATTTT
TRBV6-1	NA	15	NA	TRBJ2-7	CASSPRPEILYEQYF	TGTGCCAGCAGTCCCCGACCGGAGATCCTGTACGAGCAGTACTTC
TRBV19	few	12	NA	TRBJ2-7	CASSATRYEQYF	TGTGCCAGTAGTGCAACTAGGTACGAGCAGTACTTC
TRBV10-3	NA	13	NA	TRBJ1-1	CAISESENTEAFF	TGTGCCATCAGTGAGTCCGAAAACACTGAAGCTTTCTTT
TRBV29-1	NA	12	NA	TRBJ2-1	CSVGTTYNEQFF	TGCAGCGTTGGGACTACTTACAATGAGCAGTTCTTC
TRBV5-6	NA	14	NA	TRBJ2-5	CASSLVGGQQTQYF	TGTGCCAGCAGCTTGGTTGGGGGGCAACAGACCCAGTACTTC
TRBV2	few	15	TRBD2	TRBJ2-7	CASSGTSWSSYEQYF	TGTGCCAGCAGTGGGACTAGCTGGAGCTCCTACGAGCAGTACTTC
TRBV6-1	NA	14	TRBD2	TRBJ2-1	CASARTSASPEQFF	TGTGCCAGCGCTCGGACTAGCGCCTCTCCTGAGCAGTTCTTC
TRBV11-1	few	11	NA	TRBJ2-5	CASGVLETQYF	TGTGCCTCCGGGGTTTTGGAGACCCAGTACTTC
TRBV29-1	few	13	TRBD1	TRBJ1-2	CSVPQGLVSGYTF	TGCAGCGTGCCACAGGGGTTGGTGAGTGGCTACACCTTC
TRBV27	NA	15	NA	TRBJ2-7	CASSLVSGPSYEQYF	TGTGCCAGCAGTCTGGTCTCCGGGCCGTCCTACGAGCAGTACTTC
TRBV29-1	NA	14	TRBD1	TRBJ1-1	CSVPEGQGYTEAFF	TGCAGCGTTCCTGAGGGACAGGGGTACACTGAAGCTTTCTTT
TRBV30	NA	13	TRBD1	TRBJ2-1	CAWSRGQHNEQFF	TGTGCCTGGAGCCGGGGACAGCACAATGAGCAGTTCTTC
TRBV5-1	NA	13	NA	TRBJ2-3	CASATGSGDTQYF	TGCGCCAGCGCTACAGGGTCGGGAGATACGCAGTATTTT
TRBV7-2	NA	15	NA	TRBJ2-3	CASSRRSWAIDTQYF	TGTGCCAGCAGCCGAAGGTCGTGGGCGATAGATACGCAGTATTTT
TRBV29-1	NA	15	NA	TRBJ2-3	CSVVFGQLSTDTQYF	TGCAGCGTTGTTTTTGGACAGTTAAGCACAGATACGCAGTATTTT
TRBV10-2	NA	15	TRBD2	TRBJ2-3	CASRLAGGRTDTQYF	TGCGCCAGCAGGCTAGCGGGGGGGCGCACAGATACGCAGTATTTT
TRBV30	few	12	TRBD1	TRBJ2-3	CAWSVQGALPYF	TGTGCCTGGAGTGTACAGGGGGCGCTGCCGTATTTT
TRBV7-9	NA	12	NA	TRBJ1-1	CASSLPYQEAFF	TGTGCCAGCAGCTTGCCGTACCAGGAAGCTTTCTTT
TRBV13	NA	15	TRBD1	TRBJ1-6	CASSAWTGNNSPLHF	TGTGCCAGCAGCGCCTGGACAGGGAATAATTCACCCCTCCACTTT
TRBV11-3	NA	15	NA	TRBJ2-3	CASSPSGDTTDTQYF	TGTGCCAGCAGCCCCTCAGGGGACACCACAGATACGCAGTATTTT
TRBV7-9	once	12	NA	TRBJ1-2	CASSLEGYGYTF	TGTGCCAGCAGCTTAGAAGGCTATGGCTACACCTTC
TRBV2	NA	10	TRBD2	TRBJ2-1	CASGLVEQFF	TGTGCCAGTGGACTAGTTGAGCAGTTCTTC
TRBV7-2	NA	15	NA	TRBJ2-3	CASSLAGGAADTQYF	TGTGCCAGCAGCTTAGCGGGGGGGGCCGCAGATACGCAGTATTTT
TRBV30	NA	13	TRBD1	TRBJ2-7	CAWSTGVGYEQYF	TGTGCCTGGAGTACAGGGGTCGGCTACGAGCAGTACTTC
TRBV5-1	NA	15	TRBD2	TRBJ2-5	CASSSRLAKQETQYF	TGCGCCAGCAGCTCTAGACTAGCGAAACAAGAGACCCAGTACTTC
TRBV28	NA	14	NA	TRBJ1-4	CASSSGATNEKLFF	TGTGCCAGCAGTTCAGGGGCAACTAATGAAAAACTGTTTTTT
TRBV5-6	NA	18	TRBD1	TRBJ1-6	CASSHSPGQGSYNSPLHF	TGTGCCAGCAGTCACTCTCCGGGACAGGGTTCCTATAATTCACCCCTCCACTTT
TRBV10-3	few	15	TRBD1	TRBJ2-7	CAIRGTESLTYEQYF	TGTGCCATCAGGGGGACAGAATCATTAACCTACGAGCAGTACTTC
TRBV25-1	few	13	TRBD1	TRBJ2-1	CASSEDRYNEQFF	TGTGCCAGCAGCGAGGACAGGTACAATGAGCAGTTCTTC
TRBV18	NA	15	NA	TRBJ2-1	CASSPLGPVMGEQFF	TGTGCCAGCTCACCACTTGGGCCAGTCATGGGTGAGCAGTTCTTC
TRBV5-1	few	15	NA	TRBJ2-1	CASSPRGTGYNEQFF	TGCGCCAGCAGCCCGAGAGGGACGGGGTACAATGAGCAGTTCTTC
TRBV29-1	NA	13	NA	TRBJ1-1	CSVEEGLDTEAFF	TGCAGCGTTGAAGAGGGGTTGGACACTGAAGCTTTCTTT
TRBV4-2	many	16	NA	TRBJ2-2	CASSQEAGHNTGELFF	TGTGCCAGCAGCCAAGAGGCGGGGCATAACACCGGGGAGCTGTTTTTT
TRBV2	NA	13	NA	TRBJ1-1	CASNTERNTEAFF	TGTGCCAGCAATACAGAGCGAAACACTGAAGCTTTCTTT
TRBV19	NA	15	NA	TRBJ2-7	CASSTLGVGGHEQYF	TGTGCCAGTAGTACGCTCGGGGTCGGCGGCCACGAGCAGTACTTC
TRBV7-2	NA	18	TRBD1	TRBJ2-6	CASSLEQGVASGANVLTF	TGTGCCAGCAGCTTAGAACAGGGGGTGGCATCTGGGGCCAACGTCCTGACTTTC
TRBV23-1	NA	14	NA	TRBJ1-5	CASEFTRARQPQHF	TGCGCCAGCGAGTTCACTAGGGCCAGGCAGCCCCAGCATTTT